A selection of T cell receptor beta chains follows, all from one sample in a study of blood T cell repertoires in COVID-19. The protocol was immunoSEQ multiplex PCR, while the TCRdb copy is restricted to in-frame clones and leaves out a portion. This sample carries 220,000 or so clones, about four fifths of them seen once, and the ten largest clones take approximately 1.4%. What was sequenced was PBMCs or T cells enriched from blood (not recorded which). The source is a woman aged 40 to 49 with acute COVID-19. Each CDR3 is given with its conserved first and last residue. D genes are given only for firm matches. Rows may omit the clone size; those that give it use once, few, many or a size class.

v_call	j_call	clone_size	d_call	cdr3_aa	cdr3_nt
TRBV27	TRBJ2-1	NA	TRBD1	CASSTPDRVTPNEQFF	TGTGCCAGCAGTACGCCGGACAGGGTGACGCCGAATGAGCAGTTCTTC
TRBV6-5	TRBJ1-2	NA	NA	CASRDPGEHGYTF	TGTGCCAGCAGAGACCCGGGGGAGCATGGCTACACCTTC
TRBV4-3	TRBJ1-2	NA	NA	CASSQDGGTYGYTF	TGCGCCAGCAGCCAAGACGGGGGAACCTATGGCTACACCTTC
TRBV18	TRBJ2-2	few	TRBD2	CASSPTPGSGSTGELFF	TGTGCCAGCTCACCGACGCCGGGTAGCGGGAGCACCGGGGAGCTGTTTTTT
TRBV5-1	TRBJ1-2	NA	NA	CASSLERVEYGYTF	TGCGCCAGCAGCTTGGAGAGGGTTGAGTATGGCTACACCTTC
TRBV19	TRBJ1-2	NA	NA	CASSISGDNYGYTF	TGTGCCAGTAGTATTTCAGGGGACAACTATGGCTACACCTTC
TRBV9	TRBJ2-7	NA	TRBD2	CASSPERGKYEQYF	TGTGCCAGCAGCCCAGAGCGGGGGAAGTACGAGCAGTACTTC
TRBV9	TRBJ1-3	NA	TRBD1	CASSLGQGPGNTIYF	TGTGCCAGCAGCCTCGGACAGGGGCCTGGAAACACCATATATTTT
TRBV19	TRBJ1-6	NA	NA	CASSPRQDLPLHF	TGTGCCAGTAGTCCCAGACAGGATCTACCCCTCCACTTT
TRBV14	TRBJ1-2	once	NA	CASSQSMETRYGYTF	TGTGCCAGCAGCCAATCAATGGAGACCCGCTATGGCTACACCTTC
TRBV3-1/TRBV3-2	TRBJ1-1	NA	NA	CASGGTQTGEAFF	TGTGCCAGCGGGGGGACTCAAACTGGGGAAGCTTTCTTT
TRBV6-1	TRBJ2-3	NA	NA	CASSDTRDTQYF	TGTGCCAGCAGTGACACCAGGGATACGCAGTATTTT
TRBV27	TRBJ1-3	NA	TRBD1	CASRAGTVSGNTIYF	TGTGCCAGCAGGGCCGGGACAGTCTCTGGAAACACCATATATTTT
TRBV11-2	TRBJ1-1	NA	NA	CASSLPPSNTEAFF	TGTGCCAGCAGCTTACCCCCCTCGAACACTGAAGCTTTCTTT
TRBV18	TRBJ1-5	NA	TRBD1	CASSPGTGAYQPQHF	TGTGCCAGCTCACCAGGGACAGGGGCCTATCAGCCCCAGCATTTT
TRBV10-1	TRBJ2-1	NA	NA	CASSEGRGFYNEQFF	TGCGCCAGCAGTGAGGGAAGGGGATTCTACAATGAGCAGTTCTTC
TRBV11-2	TRBJ2-2	few	TRBD1	CASSLDGWTGGVYTGELFF	TGTGCCAGCAGCTTAGATGGGTGGACAGGGGGCGTCTACACCGGGGAGCTGTTTTTT
TRBV2	TRBJ1-5	NA	NA	CASSGRGSNQPQHF	TGTGCCAGCAGTGGTCGGGGTAGCAATCAGCCCCAGCATTTT
TRBV6-5	TRBJ2-7	NA	NA	CASREGTPPEQYF	TGTGCCAGCAGAGAGGGGACTCCCCCCGAGCAGTACTTC
TRBV6-6	TRBJ1-1	NA	TRBD1	CASSYSDRGNTEAFF	TGTGCCAGCAGTTATTCAGACAGGGGGAACACTGAAGCTTTCTTT
TRBV3-1/TRBV3-2	TRBJ2-1	NA	TRBD2	CASSAGLAGGSCNEQFF	TGTGCCAGCAGCGCGGGACTAGCGGGGGGATCTTGCAATGAGCAGTTCTTC
TRBV5-1	TRBJ2-3	NA	TRBD2	CASRDITSGGRTDTQYF	TGCGCCAGCAGGGATATAACTAGCGGGGGAAGAACAGATACGCAGTATTTT
TRBV19	TRBJ2-1	NA	TRBD2	CASRLAGGVEQFF	TGTGCCAGTAGGCTAGCGGGAGGGGTTGAGCAGTTCTTC
TRBV3-1/TRBV3-2	TRBJ1-1	NA	NA	CASSQEAGSYTEAFF	TGTGCCAGCAGCCAAGAGGCAGGGTCATACACTGAAGCTTTCTTT
TRBV7-2	TRBJ1-3	NA	NA	CASSLEETGYGNTIYF	TGTGCCAGCAGCTTAGAGGAGACAGGTTACGGAAACACCATATATTTT
TRBV2	TRBJ1-1	NA	TRBD1	CASSSQGGDTEAFF	TGTGCCAGCAGCTCACAGGGGGGGGACACTGAAGCTTTCTTT